One and the same sample provided the 32 T cell receptor beta chains below, sequenced in a study of blood T cell repertoires in COVID-19. Sequencing was performed with immunoSEQ multiplex PCR; in TCRdb, only in-frame clones are kept and a portion is missing. This table holds more than 80,000 clones, about nine tenths found once. Sequencing used peripheral blood. Receptor source: a human donor with active COVID-19. The donor label of this sample is uncertain.

The chain recombines TRBV7-8 with TRBJ1-1, with 8 positions matching TRBD1. V lost 3 bases to trimming and J lost 4 bases; unmatched junction nucleotides: 7. Germline CDR1 SGHVS, CDR2 FQNEAQ. This CDR3 is 15 amino acids long. Here the CDR3 reads CASSLSQGAPTEAFF. The CDR3 DNA reads TGTGCCAGCAGCTTGAGTCAGGGGGCGCCCACTGAAGCTTTCTTT.

This chain joins TRBV4-2 and TRBJ2-1; 8 bases fit TRBD2. There are 16 residues in the CDR3. J lost 7 bases, V lost 0 bases, and 8 bases had no gene match. The germline gives CDR1 LGHNA, CDR2 YNFKEQ. As DNA, the CDR3 is TGTGCCAGCAGCCAAGACCCGGGGGGGCCGCGTAATGAGCAGTTCTTC. As protein: CASSQDPGGPRNEQFF.

This chain joins TRBV25-1 and TRBJ1-2, with D unclear. Germline V gene data show CDR1 as MGHDK and CDR2 as SYGVNS. V dropped 4 bases and J dropped 4 bases, with 13 bases sitting between them. This CDR3 is 14 amino acids long. The CDR3 region has the DNA TGTGCCAGCAGTGCGGGAGGCCGAGGCTATGGCTACACCTTC. Encoded protein: CASSAGGRGYGYTF.

The rearrangement links TRBV10-2 to TRBJ2-3; unclear D gene. The CDR3 totals 13 residues. Germline V CDR1 and CDR2: WSHSY, SAAADI. V gave up 7 bases and J gave up 0 bases, with 8 bases separating them. Here the CDR3 DNA reads TGCGCCAGCAACCGGGTTAGCACAGATACGCAGTATTTT. It specifies CASNRVSTDTQYF.

This sequence joins TRBV15 and TRBJ1-3; D unresolved. Trimming took 1 base from V and 0 from J, leaving 7 bases between them. The CDR3 is made up of 15 amino acids. Germline V gives CDR1 LNHNV, CDR2 YYDKDF (reference sequence). This CDR3 reads CATSRVVSSGNTIYF. The CDR3 nucleotides read TGTGCCACCAGCAGAGTGGTTAGCTCTGGAAACACCATATATTTT.

Here the CDR3 reads CASGTGTAGNTIYF. The CDR3 bases are TGCGCCAGCGGTACCGGGACAGCGGGAAACACCATATATTTT. J is TRBJ1-3 and V is TRBV10-2; TRBD1 aligns across 7 bases. V lost 8 bases, J lost 4 bases, and 8 bases stayed unmatched. CDR1 WSHSY and CDR2 SAAADI come from the germline V gene. The CDR3 covers 14 residues.

The chain employs TRBV5-1 and TRBJ1-2; TRBD1 is a possible D gene (5 bases). This CDR3 region has 14 residues. CDR1 is SGHRS and CDR2 is YFSETQ in the germline V gene. V gave up 0 bases and J gave up 2 bases, with 8 bases separating them. In DNA form, the CDR3 reads TGCGCCAGCAGCTTGGACGACAGAAACTATGGCTACACCTTC. It is translated as CASSLDDRNYGYTF. Supplemented by reference TRBV5-1 and TRBJ1-2, the full variable domain reads KAGVTQTPRYLIKTRGQQVTLSCSPISGHRSVSWYQQTPGQGLQFLFEYFSETQRNKGNFPGRFSGRQFSNSRSEMNVSTLELGDSALYLCASSLDDRNYGYTFGSGTRLTVV.

The sample holds one count of this clone. The chain carries TRBV2 and TRBJ1-3; D unresolved. Trimming removed 8 bases from V and 0 bases from J, with 8 bases in between. The CDR3 is 13 residues long. Germline CDR1 and CDR2: SNHLY and FYNNEI. The CDR3 is CASVQSSGNTIYF. Written as DNA, the CDR3 is TGTGCCAGCGTACAGAGCTCTGGAAACACCATATATTTT.

This chain links TRBV25-1 with TRBJ2-5, with D maybe TRBD2 (6 bases). CDR3 length: 13 residues. V lost 10 bases and J lost 5, with 17 bases in between. Germline CDR1 MGHDK, CDR2 SYGVNS. The CDR3 DNA reads as TGTGCCACCGCACGCGGGGCAGTTGAGACCCAGTACTTC. This translates into CATARGAVETQYF.

The rearrangement uses TRBV27 and TRBJ1-1, with D perhaps matching TRBD1 (5 bases). The V and J ends lost 3 bases and 2 bases respectively, with 13 bases between them. The germline gives CDR1 MNHEY, CDR2 SMNVEV (reference sequence). CDR3 size: 15 residues. CDR3 nucleotides: TGTGCCAGCAGTTTTGAAGGGGCGAGAAACACTGAAGCTTTCTTT. This translates into CASSFEGARNTEAFF.

The DNA of the CDR3 is TGTGCCAGCAGCCTCAAGACTAGCGGTCTTCGGGAGCAGTACTTC. Translating it yields CASSLKTSGLREQYF. The chain uses TRBV7-2 and TRBJ2-7; 9 bases are a match to TRBD2. The CDR3 spans 15 residues. In germline, CDR1 is SGHTA, CDR2 FQGNSA. The trim removed 5 bases at V and 7 bases at J, leaving 12 bases unmatched.

The chain couples TRBV7-3 to TRBJ2-5, with 7 bases lining up with TRBD1. The ends lost 2 bases at V and 1 base at J; junction bases unmatched: 1. This CDR3 is built from 14 residues. Germline V gene sequence: CDR1 SGHTA, CDR2 FQGTGA. CDR3 bases: TGTGCCAGCAGCTTATCAGGGGGCCAAGAGACCCAGTACTTC. Amino acid sequence: CASSLSGGQETQYF.

The rearrangement links TRBV6-4 to TRBJ1-2; 10 positions match TRBD1. Germline V CDR1 and CDR2: MRHNA, SNTAGT. The V gene end was trimmed by 5 bases and the J gene end by 6 bases; junction bases not matched to a gene: 6. CDR3 length: 14 amino acids. The CDR3 protein is CASSRGTGEDGYTF. The CDR3 coding sequence is TGTGCCAGCAGTCGTGGGACAGGGGAAGATGGCTACACCTTC.

The chain links TRBV7-2 to TRBJ1-1, with D unclear. Trimming pared 5 bases from V and 5 bases from J, leaving 15 bases between. The CDR3 has 14 amino acids. Per germline, CDR1 SGHTA and CDR2 FQGNSA. The CDR3 region has the DNA TGTGCCAGCAGCCCTGAGCCGGGTGGGACTGAAGCTTTCTTT. It codes for CASSPEPGGTEAFF. The variable domain in full, completed from reference TRBV7-2 and TRBJ1-1, reads GAGVSQSPSNKVTEKGKDVELRCDPISGHTALYWYRQSLGQGLEFLIYFQGNSAPDKSGLPSDRFSAERTGGSVSTLTIQRTQQEDSAVYLCASSPEPGGTEAFFGQGTRLTVV.

This clone occurred once. The chain has TRBV25-1 and TRBJ2-7; D is unclear. Germline values: CDR1 MGHDK, CDR2 SYGVNS. Trimming removed 1 base at V and 3 bases at J, with 13 bases between. There are 15 residues in the CDR3. The CDR3 sequence is CASSESPTVLYEQYF. In nucleotides, the CDR3 is TGTGCCAGCAGTGAATCTCCCACAGTACTCTACGAGCAGTACTTC.

CDR3 amino acids: CASSPVSGGDYNEQFF. The CDR3 nucleotides read TGTGCCAGCAGCCCGGTTAGCGGGGGGGATTACAATGAGCAGTTCTTC. The rearrangement joins TRBV7-6 to TRBJ2-1; TRBD2 aligns across 11 bases. J lost 4 bases, V lost 5 bases, and 7 bases had no gene match. Germline V gene data show CDR1 as SGHVS and CDR2 as FNYEAQ. The CDR3 is 16 residues long.

The chain employs TRBV19 and TRBJ1-5; D possibly corresponds to TRBD1 (5 bases). Trimming left V 5 bases short and J 4 bases short, with 18 bases between. Germline CDR1 is LNHDA and CDR2 is SQIVND (reference sequence). The CDR3 has 16 residues. The chain's CDR3 is CASSPASGGVNQPQHF. CDR3 DNA sequence: TGTGCCAGTAGTCCCGCCTCAGGAGGGGTTAATCAGCCCCAGCATTTT. The full variable domain, its missing parts supplied by reference TRBV19 and TRBJ1-5, is DGGITQSPKYLFRKEGQNVTLSCEQNLNHDAMYWYRQDPGQGLRLIYYSQIVNDFQKGDIAEGYSVSREKKESFPLTVTSAQKNPTAFYLCASSPASGGVNQPQHFGDGTRLSIL.

V gene TRBV29-1 combines with J gene TRBJ1-2; 9 bases line up with TRBD1. The CDR3 is 16 amino acids. V lost 3 bases, J lost 7 bases, and 15 bases stayed unmatched. Germline loops: CDR1 SQVTM, CDR2 ANQGSEA. The CDR3 spells CSVDTGGAEIWTGYTF. In DNA form, the CDR3 reads TGCAGCGTTGATACAGGGGGCGCAGAAATATGGACTGGCTACACCTTC.

The V and J genes are TRBV7-2 and TRBJ2-7, with 9 bases fitting TRBD1. The CDR3 is made up of 16 amino acids. Germline V gene lookup returns CDR1 SGHTA and CDR2 FQGNSA. Unmatched junction bases numbered 17, after V lost 4 bases and J lost 10 bases. The CDR3 nucleotides read TGTGCCAGCAGCTCCGCTAGGTGGGGACAGGGTGCGCCACAGTACTTC. Its translation is CASSSARWGQGAPQYF. Combining the CDR3 with reference TRBV7-2 and TRBJ2-7 gives the whole variable domain GAGVSQSPSNKVTEKGKDVELRCDPISGHTALYWYRQSLGQGLEFLIYFQGNSAPDKSGLPSDRFSAERTGGSVSTLTIQRTQQEDSAVYLCASSSARWGQGAPQYFGPGTRLTVT.

The V and J genes are TRBV9 and TRBJ1-2; a possible D gene is TRBD1 (5 bases). The CDR3 consists of 16 residues. The ends were cut back, 0 bases at V and 1 base at J, with 13 bases in the middle. Germline V CDR1 and CDR2: SGDLS, YYNGEE. The CDR3 DNA reads as TGTGCCAGCAGCGTAGCTTCTGGGGGGATTAACTATGGCTACACCTTC. It encodes CASSVASGGINYGYTF.

The chain has TRBV7-2 and TRBJ2-3; D gene ambiguous. CDR3 length: 12 residues. The V end was cut by 4 bases, the J end by 0 bases, with 2 bases between. From germline, CDR1 is SGHTA and CDR2 FQGNSA. CDR3 nucleotide sequence: TGTGCCAGCAGCTCTAGCACAGATACGCAGTATTTT. This encodes CASSSSTDTQYF.

The genes are TRBV25-1 and TRBJ2-7, with 7 positions matching TRBD1. CDR1 MGHDK and CDR2 SYGVNS come from the germline V gene. The CDR3 consists of 13 residues. V shed 4 bases, J shed 7 bases, and the junction held 7 bases outside the gene matches. The CDR3 nucleotides read TGTGCCAGCAGTGTGAAGGGGGCGGCTGAGCAGTACTTC. Translation gives CASSVKGAAEQYF.

The rearrangement joins TRBV12-5 to TRBJ1-1, with 7 bases aligning to TRBD1. Germline CDR1 is LGHNT and CDR2 is FRNRAP. The junction had 6 bases not matched to a gene; V was cut back by 4 bases and J by 4 bases. CDR3 length: 14 residues. The CDR3 spells CASGSGQISTEAFF. The DNA of the CDR3 is TGTGCTAGTGGTTCGGGACAGATATCCACTGAAGCTTTCTTT.

The chain combines TRBV7-2 with TRBJ2-7; TRBD1 matches 8 bases. The V gene's germline CDR1 is SGHTA and CDR2 FQGNSA. V was clipped by 3 bases and J by 0 bases; unmatched bases: 1. CDR3 length: 14 amino acids. In nucleotides, the CDR3 is TGTGCCAGCAGCTTCCAGGGGGCCTCCTACGAGCAGTACTTC. Translation gives CASSFQGASYEQYF.

The chain joins TRBV11-2 to TRBJ2-3; no clear D. The CDR3 loop spans 15 amino acids. Trimming removed 5 bases from V and 2 bases from J, with 14 bases in between. The germline V gene encodes CDR1 SGHAT and CDR2 FQNNGV. The DNA for the CDR3 is TGTGCCAGCAGCCCAGGCCGCCCCTTCACAGATACGCAGTATTTT. Amino acids: CASSPGRPFTDTQYF. Full variable domain (rest looked up from reference TRBV11-2 and TRBJ2-3): EAGVAQSPRYKIIEKRQSVAFWCNPISGHATLYWYQQILGQGPKLLIQFQNNGVVDDSQLPKDRFSAERLKGVDSTLKIQPAKLEDSAVYLCASSPGRPFTDTQYFGPGTRLTVL.

The gene calls are TRBV9 and TRBJ1-3; D is unclear. The CDR3 sequence is 15 residues long. V was pared by 0 bases and J by 0 bases, with 7 bases between. Germline V lookup: CDR1 SGDLS, CDR2 YYNGEE. CDR3 coding DNA: TGTGCCAGCAGCGTAGATCCGGTCTCTGGAAACACCATATATTTT. Translating gives CASSVDPVSGNTIYF. Drawing the rest from reference TRBV9 and TRBJ1-3, the complete variable domain is DSGVTQTPKHLITATGQRVTLRCSPRSGDLSVYWYQQSLDQGLQFLIQYYNGEERAKGNILERFSAQQFPDLHSELNLSSLELGDSALYFCASSVDPVSGNTIYFGEGSWLTVV.

CDR3 bases: TGTGCCAGCTCACCCCGGGACAGGGTTGGAGAAAAACTGTTTTTT. Its translation is CASSPRDRVGEKLFF. The chain has TRBV18 and TRBJ1-4, with 9 bases matching TRBD1. Per the germline V gene, CDR1 is KGHSH and CDR2 is LQKENI. V lost 3 bases and J lost 8; bases outside the gene matches: 7. There are 15 residues in the CDR3.

The rearrangement uses TRBV5-1 and TRBJ2-1, with D maybe TRBD2 (6 bases). Per germline, CDR1 SGHRS and CDR2 YFSETQ. The CDR3 extends over 18 amino acids. V was pared by 0 bases and J by 0 bases, with 16 bases between. The CDR3 nucleotides read TGCGCCAGCAGCTTGGTAGTTGGGACTGCAAGCTCCTACAATGAGCAGTTCTTC. Translating gives CASSLVVGTASSYNEQFF. Looking up the rest from reference TRBV5-1 and TRBJ2-1 gives the full variable domain: KAGVTQTPRYLIKTRGQQVTLSCSPISGHRSVSWYQQTPGQGLQFLFEYFSETQRNKGNFPGRFSGRQFSNSRSEMNVSTLELGDSALYLCASSLVVGTASSYNEQFFGPGTRLTVL.

This clone is a singleton in its sample. This chain links TRBV7-2 with TRBJ2-2; D might be TRBD2 (6 bases). The CDR3 has 16 amino acids. Germline CDR1 and CDR2: SGHTA and FQGNSA. V lost 5 bases to trimming and J lost 0 bases, with 13 bases between them. The CDR3 sequence: CASSPRASANTGELFF. The CDR3 DNA is TGTGCCAGCAGCCCGAGGGCTAGCGCGAACACCGGGGAGCTGTTTTTT.

The chain uses TRBV6-2 or TRBV6-3 and TRBJ2-7, with 9 bases lining up with TRBD2. Unmatched junction bases numbered 7, after V lost 5 bases and J lost 2 bases. CDR1 MNHEY and CDR2 SVGEGT come from the germline V gene. This CDR3 is built from 15 residues. The chain's CDR3 is CASSNEAGGPYEQYF. The CDR3 region has the DNA TGTGCCAGCAGTAATGAGGCGGGGGGGCCCTACGAGCAGTACTTC.

The rearrangement uses TRBV9 and TRBJ1-1, with 11 bases identical to TRBD1. The CDR3 covers 16 residues. After removal of 0 bases from V and 5 bases from J, the junction contained 6 bases not matched to a gene. Germline assignment: CDR1 SGDLS and CDR2 YYNGEE. CDR3 in amino acids: CASSVGADRGLTEAFF. The CDR3 coding sequence is TGTGCCAGCAGCGTAGGGGCGGACAGGGGGCTTACTGAAGCTTTCTTT.

The chain is built from TRBV9 and TRBJ2-1; possible D gene TRBD1, 6 bases. The CDR3 has 18 amino acids. Germline assignment: CDR1 SGDLS and CDR2 YYNGEE. V lost 0 bases and J lost 3, with 19 bases in between. Here the CDR3 reads CASSVEGETGPIYNEQFF. CDR3 in DNA: TGTGCCAGCAGCGTAGAAGGGGAAACAGGGCCCATCTACAATGAGCAGTTCTTC.